This TCR beta chain was obtained from a study of regulatory T cells in long-lasting Graves disease. The time point: newly diagnosed GD, antithyroid drugs for less than 3 months. The authors made the TCR library using RNA they extracted from PBMCs. The CDR3 is made up of 18 amino acids. The germline gives CDR1 SGDLS, CDR2 YYNGEE. Trimming cost V 3 bases and J 6 bases, with 25 bases left between them. Building the TCR beta libraries relied on iRepertoire HTBI primers, and CDR3 regions underwent Arm-PCR. One entry per CDR3 protein results from TCRdb running MiXCR on the multiplex PCR reads. The data show 350,000 to 400,000 distinct CDR3 sequences, with about a sixth seen just once and around 20% held by the top ten. The same sample was also used in a study of T cells in Graves' hyperthyroidism and ophthalmopathy.

Sequencing was performed on peripheral blood mononuclear cells (PBMCs), taken at new diagnosis, from a patient treated with antithyroid drugs. The TCR sequence derives from a woman under 30 with Graves disease. The genes are TRBV9 and TRBJ2-1; D might be TRBD2 (5 bases). CDR3: CASSAHAGGDLRLNEQFF. DNA of the CDR3: TGTGCCAGCAGCGCCCACGCGGGCGGAGACCTACGCCTCAATGAGCAGTTCTTC.